Listed below are T cell receptor delta chains from one sample, sequenced in a study of gamma-delta chains in newborns, infants, children. TCRdb called clones from the reads again using CATT. The sample comprises fewer than 14,000 delta-chain clones, around 3.5% of which are singletons, and 8.5% to 10% rests with the top ten. What was sequenced was blood. The receptors originated from a child who was a newborn, infant or young child, either healthy, febrile or measles-vaccinated (not recorded which). CDR3s include the opening cysteine and the closing phenylalanine or tryptophan. The D gene is left open where the match is weak. Size is omitted from some rows. Given values are once, few, many or a class for expanded clones.

d_gene: .
j_gene: TRDJ1
abundance: few
v_gene: TRDV1
CDR3nt: TGTGCTCTTGGGGCCTCCACCCTGTACACCGATAAACTCATCTTT
CDR3aa: CALGASTLYTDKLIF

d_gene: TRDD3
j_gene: TRDJ1
abundance: few
v_gene: TRDV3
CDR3nt: TGTGCCTTCTCATTTCCTGAACGGGGGATACCCTCCACCTACACCGATAAACTCACCTTT
CDR3aa: CAFSFPERGIPSTYTDKLTF

d_gene: .
j_gene: TRDJ1
abundance: few
v_gene: TRDV1
CDR3nt: TGTGCTCTTGGGGACCCATACCCGGGGAAACTCATCTTT
CDR3aa: CALGDPYPGKLIF

d_gene: .
j_gene: TRDJ1
abundance: medium-sized
v_gene: TRAV29/DV5
CDR3nt: TGTGCAGCATCTCCAAAATTGATCCCTCGCGATAAACTCATCTTT
CDR3aa: CAASPKLIPRDKLIF

d_gene: TRDD3
j_gene: TRDJ3
abundance: .
v_gene: TRDV2
CDR3nt: TGTGCCTGTGACACCTGGGGGATACGCCCCTGGGACACCCGACAGATGTTTTTC
CDR3aa: CACDTWGIRPWDTRQMFF

d_gene: TRDD3
j_gene: TRDJ1
abundance: .
v_gene: TRDV2
CDR3nt: TGTGCCTGTGACACCCTCATCGGGGATACTCAGTACACCGATAAACTCATCTTC
CDR3aa: CACDTLIGDTQYTDKLIF

d_gene: .
j_gene: TRDJ1
abundance: few
v_gene: TRDV2
CDR3nt: TGTGCCTGTGATCACATGGGGGGTCCGTATACCGATAAACTCATCTTT
CDR3aa: CACDHMGGPYTDKLIF

d_gene: .
j_gene: TRDJ1
abundance: few
v_gene: TRAV29/DV5
CDR3nt: TGTGCAGCAAGCGTATCCCGGGTTAACACCGATAAACTCATCTTT
CDR3aa: CAASVSRVNTDKLIF

d_gene: .
j_gene: TRDJ1
abundance: few
v_gene: TRDV1
CDR3nt: TGTGCTCTTGGGGGCTCCTTCCCCCTGTACTGGGGATCCACCGATAAACTCATCTTT
CDR3aa: CALGGSFPLYWGSTDKLIF

d_gene: TRDD3
j_gene: TRDJ1
abundance: medium-sized
v_gene: TRDV2
CDR3nt: TGTGCCTGTGATCCCTTGGTGGGGGATAAGAGTTACACCGATAAACTCATCTTT
CDR3aa: CACDPLVGDKSYTDKLIF

d_gene: .
j_gene: TRDJ2
abundance: few
v_gene: TRDV1
CDR3nt: TGTGCTCTTGGGGAACGGGGTGGGTGCCTGACGACAGCACAACTCTTCTTT
CDR3aa: CALGERGGCLTTAQLFF

d_gene: TRDD3
j_gene: TRDJ1
abundance: .
v_gene: TRDV1
CDR3nt: TGTGCTCTTGGGGAACAATCAAATTGGTACTGTGGGGGATACTTCTCCACCGATAAACTCATCTTT
CDR3aa: CALGEQSNWYCGGYFSTDKLIF

d_gene: TRDD3
j_gene: TRDJ1
abundance: .
v_gene: TRDV1
CDR3nt: TGTGCTCTTGGGGAACCACGGCTTCCCAAGGCGAGAACTGGGGGATTCCGGTACACCGATAAACTCATCTTT
CDR3aa: CALGEPRLPKARTGGFRYTDKLIF

d_gene: .
j_gene: TRDJ1
abundance: few
v_gene: TRDV1
CDR3nt: TGTGCTCTTGGGGAAACCCTCCTTGGTAGAACCGATAAACTCATCTTT
CDR3aa: CALGETLLGRTDKLIF

d_gene: .
j_gene: TRDJ1
abundance: few
v_gene: TRDV2
CDR3nt: TGTGCCTGTGACACCATGTCGCCTAACACCGATAAACTCATCTTT
CDR3aa: CACDTMSPNTDKLIF

d_gene: TRDD3
j_gene: TRDJ1
abundance: few
v_gene: TRDV1
CDR3nt: TGTGCTCTTGGGGAACCCCCTACCTTGAATACTGGGGGACTTCCCAAGTACACCGATAAACTCATCTTT
CDR3aa: CALGEPPTLNTGGLPKYTDKLIF

d_gene: TRDD3
j_gene: TRDJ1
abundance: .
v_gene: TRDV2
CDR3nt: TGTGCCTGTGACACCTTAAGCGGATACGACACCGATAAACTCATCTTT
CDR3aa: CACDTLSGYDTDKLIF

d_gene: TRDD3
j_gene: TRDJ1
abundance: few
v_gene: TRDV2
CDR3nt: TGTGCCTGTGACAGCCCAGGGGGGTCTGGGGGAAGGTACACCGATAAACTCATCTTT
CDR3aa: CACDSPGGSGGRYTDKLIF

d_gene: TRDD3
j_gene: TRDJ1
abundance: .
v_gene: TRDV1
CDR3nt: TGTGCTCTTGGGGAACTGGGCCGGCTGGGGGACACCGATAAACTCATCTTT
CDR3aa: CALGELGRLGDTDKLIF

d_gene: TRDD3
j_gene: TRDJ1
abundance: few
v_gene: TRDV1
CDR3nt: TGTGCTCTTGGGGAAGGAAGTACTGGGGGATACACCCTCACCGATAAACTCATCTTT
CDR3aa: CALGEGSTGGYTLTDKLIF

d_gene: TRDD3
j_gene: TRDJ1
abundance: .
v_gene: TRDV2
CDR3nt: TGTGCCTGTGACGGCGGACTGGGGGATGGCCCCACCGATAAACTCATCTTT
CDR3aa: CACDGGLGDGPTDKLIF

d_gene: TRDD3
j_gene: TRDJ1
abundance: few
v_gene: TRDV1
CDR3nt: TGTGCTCTTGGGGAAAGTTCGGCTGGTTTGCTGGGGGTCCCGTACACCGATAAACTCATCTTT
CDR3aa: CALGESSAGLLGVPYTDKLIF

d_gene: TRDD3
j_gene: TRDJ1
abundance: few
v_gene: TRDV1
CDR3nt: TGTGCCCTACGGGGGGGCCCACTGGGGACACCATACACCGATAAACTCATCTTT
CDR3aa: CALRGGPLGTPYTDKLIF

d_gene: .
j_gene: TRDJ3
abundance: medium-sized
v_gene: TRDV2
CDR3nt: TGTGCCTGTGACACCGCTGGGTTAAGCTCCTGGGACACCCGACAGATGTTTTTC
CDR3aa: CACDTAGLSSWDTRQMFF

d_gene: TRDD3
j_gene: TRDJ3
abundance: .
v_gene: TRDV2
CDR3nt: TGTGCCTGTGACACCACTGGGGACTCCTGGGACACCCGACAGATGTTTTTC
CDR3aa: CACDTTGDSWDTRQMFF

d_gene: .
j_gene: TRDJ1
abundance: .
v_gene: TRDV1
CDR3nt: TGTGCCCTTGGGGGCCCCCGCGAGTACACCGATAAACTCATCTTT
CDR3aa: CALGGPREYTDKLIF

d_gene: .
j_gene: TRDJ1
abundance: .
v_gene: TRDV3
CDR3nt: TGTGCCTTGCAGTTGGGGTCCCTGTACACCGATAAACTCATCTTT
CDR3aa: CALQLGSLYTDKLIF

d_gene: TRDD3
j_gene: TRDJ3
abundance: .
v_gene: TRDV2
CDR3nt: TGTGCCTGTTCAGCGCTGGGGGATACCTCCTGGGACACCCGACAGATGTTTTTC
CDR3aa: CACSALGDTSWDTRQMFF

d_gene: .
j_gene: TRDJ1
abundance: few
v_gene: TRDV1
CDR3nt: TGTGCTCTTGGGGAAGTTCCCGGGGGGACGCTAAACTTTATCACCGATAAACTCATCTTT
CDR3aa: CALGEVPGGTLNFITDKLIF

d_gene: .
j_gene: TRDJ1
abundance: few
v_gene: TRDV1
CDR3nt: TGTGCTCTTGGGGGAGCTTTTGCCGATAAACTCATCTTT
CDR3aa: CALGGAFADKLIF

d_gene: TRDD3
j_gene: TRDJ1
abundance: few
v_gene: TRDV1
CDR3nt: TGTGCTCTTGGCCGCTCTCCCCCTGGGGGGCTATACACCGATAAACTCATCTTT
CDR3aa: CALGRSPPGGLYTDKLIF

d_gene: .
j_gene: TRDJ1
abundance: .
v_gene: TRDV1
CDR3nt: TGTGCTCTTGGATTACCATTATACACCGATAAACTCATCTTT
CDR3aa: CALGLPLYTDKLIF

d_gene: .
j_gene: TRDJ1
abundance: .
v_gene: TRDV1
CDR3nt: TGTGCTCTTGGGGAAGGTTCTGGTACTCAAGGTATAGGATCCAAACTCATCTTT
CDR3aa: CALGEGSGTQGIGSKLIF

d_gene: TRDD3
j_gene: TRDJ1
abundance: few
v_gene: TRDV1
CDR3nt: TGTGCTCTTGGGGAAATCGGATCTGGGGGATACTTACTCACGATCACCGATAAACTCATCTTT
CDR3aa: CALGEIGSGGYLLTITDKLIF

d_gene: TRDD3
j_gene: TRDJ1
abundance: medium-sized
v_gene: TRDV2
CDR3nt: TGTGCCTGTGACACCGTTAAAGGGGATACGCTTTCAGTAATTACCGATAAACTCATCTTT
CDR3aa: CACDTVKGDTLSVITDKLIF

d_gene: TRDD3
j_gene: TRDJ1
abundance: .
v_gene: TRDV1
CDR3nt: TGTGCTCTTGGGGAACTTGGGCCTAACTGGGGGATAGACGCGTACACCGATAAACTCATCTTT
CDR3aa: CALGELGPNWGIDAYTDKLIF

d_gene: .
j_gene: TRDJ3
abundance: medium-sized
v_gene: TRDV2
CDR3nt: TGTGCCTGTGACACCGGTTTCTCCAGCTCCTGGGACACCCGACAGATGTTTTTC
CDR3aa: CACDTGFSSSWDTRQMFF

d_gene: .
j_gene: TRDJ1
abundance: few
v_gene: TRDV1
CDR3nt: TGTGCTCTTGGGGAAGGGGGATTATACCTTCCCGACGCTCTTACCGATAAACTCATCTTT
CDR3aa: CALGEGGLYLPDALTDKLIF

d_gene: TRDD3
j_gene: TRDJ1
abundance: few
v_gene: TRDV1
CDR3nt: TGTGCTCTTGGCTATACTGGGGGATACGAAGGGGACACCGATAAACTCATCTTT
CDR3aa: CALGYTGGYEGDTDKLIF

d_gene: TRDD3
j_gene: TRDJ1
abundance: .
v_gene: TRDV1
CDR3nt: TGTGCTCTTGGGGCCAGCCTCGGACTTTGCCGGGGGATACATTGGGGATGTGAGGATAAACTCATCTTT
CDR3aa: CALGASLGLCRGIHWGCEDKLIF

d_gene: TRDD3
j_gene: TRDJ1
abundance: medium-sized
v_gene: TRDV2
CDR3nt: TGTGCCTGTGACACGGTGGGGGATAGCGATAAACTCATCTTT
CDR3aa: CACDTVGDSDKLIF

d_gene: TRDD3
j_gene: TRDJ1
abundance: few
v_gene: TRDV2
CDR3nt: TGTGCCTGTGACACGGTTTCTGGGGGAAACACCGATAAACTCATCTTT
CDR3aa: CACDTVSGGNTDKLIF